This T cell receptor (beta chain) was found in a study of sequential checkpoint blockade in melanoma. Treatment defined: randomized to nivolumab then ipilimumab (arm A) or the reverse (arm B). Live CD3+CD8+ CD19− CD56− cells were sorted from PBMCs. Clones were read by immunoSEQ multiplex PCR, and TCRdb kept only the in-frame ones, dropping some. This sample has over 20,000 clones, with around 70% found just once. Germline CDR1 and CDR2: MNHNS and SASEGT. This CDR3 region has 15 residues. With V trimmed by 5 bases and J by 3 bases, 4 bases remained unmatched. This sequence joins TRBV6-1 and TRBJ1-6, with 7 bases that match TRBD1. The sample in question was CD8+ T cells sorted from blood (inferred from file names), obtained from a patient given nivolumab and ipilimumab in sequence. This receptor was obtained from a human donor with melanoma. CDR3: CASSPGDSYNSPLHF. In nucleotides, the CDR3 is TGTGCCAGCAGTCCGGGGGACAGCTATAATTCACCCCTCCACTTT.